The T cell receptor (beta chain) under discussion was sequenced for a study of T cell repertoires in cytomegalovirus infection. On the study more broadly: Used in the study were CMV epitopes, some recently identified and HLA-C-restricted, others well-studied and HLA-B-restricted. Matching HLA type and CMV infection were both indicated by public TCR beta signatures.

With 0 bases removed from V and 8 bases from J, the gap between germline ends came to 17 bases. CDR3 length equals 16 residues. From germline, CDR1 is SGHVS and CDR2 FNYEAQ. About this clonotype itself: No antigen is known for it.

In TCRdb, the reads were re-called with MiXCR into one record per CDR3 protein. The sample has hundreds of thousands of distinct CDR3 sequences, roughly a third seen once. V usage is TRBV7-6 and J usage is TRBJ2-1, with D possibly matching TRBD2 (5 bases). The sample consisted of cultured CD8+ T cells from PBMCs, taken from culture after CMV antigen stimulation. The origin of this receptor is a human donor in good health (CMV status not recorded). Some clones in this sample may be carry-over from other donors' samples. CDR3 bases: TGTGCCAGCAGCTTAGCTTTGCGACTAATAGTCTATGAGCAGTTCTTC. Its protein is CASSLALRLIVYEQFF.